A single sample is the source of the 12 T cell receptor beta chains below, sequenced in a study of blood T cell repertoires in COVID-19. The table came from immunoSEQ multiplex PCR; TCRdb's copy has only in-frame clones and leaves some out. Of about 350,000 clones in the sample, about 90% were seen once. What was sequenced was PBMCs or T cells enriched from blood (not recorded which). The source of these receptors is a woman aged 25 to 39 who had recovered from COVID-19.

The chain employs TRBV7-9 and TRBJ1-1; 12 bases fit TRBD1. Germline CDR1 and CDR2: SEHNR and FQNEAQ (reference sequence). V lost 4 bases to trimming and J lost 6 bases; unmatched junction nucleotides: 18. The CDR3 sequence is 19 residues long. The CDR3 DNA follows: TGTGCCAGCAGCTCGCCTCCCGGGACAGGGGGCGCGTTGGTCCCTGAAGCTTTCTTT. It specifies CASSSPPGTGGALVPEAFF.

V usage is TRBV9 and J usage is TRBJ1-4; D is ambiguous. Germline V gene data show CDR1 as SGDLS and CDR2 as YYNGEE. Trimming removed 4 bases at V and 5 bases at J, with 15 bases between. This CDR3 is 15 amino acids long. This CDR3 is CASSPSGGKNEKLFF. CDR3 in DNA: TGTGCCAGCAGCCCCTCTGGAGGGAAGAATGAAAAACTGTTTTTT.

The V call is TRBV30, the J call TRBJ1-2; D uncertain. The CDR3 totals 16 residues. Trimming removed 0 bases at V and 6 bases at J, with 20 bases between. Germline assignment: CDR1 GTSNPN and CDR2 SVGIG (reference sequence). CDR3 sequence (DNA): TGTGCCTGGAGTGTACTGATCGGGGTACCGAAAGATGGCTACACCTTC. It is translated as CAWSVLIGVPKDGYTF.

This clone was detected once. The genes are TRBV30 and TRBJ1-2; D remains unclear. The CDR3 loop spans 10 amino acids. Germline-derived CDR1 and CDR2 are GTSNPN and SVGIG (reference sequence). Trimming pared 0 bases from V and 14 bases from J, leaving 10 bases between. The CDR3 reads CAWSVGSLTF. The CDR3 DNA reads TGTGCCTGGAGTGTGGGCAGCTTAACCTTC.

V is TRBV7-6 and J is TRBJ1-5; D call uncertain. Trimming removed 1 base at V and 2 bases at J, with 12 bases between. The CDR3 runs to 16 residues. Germline V gene sequence: CDR1 SGHVS, CDR2 FNYEAQ. CDR3 protein: CASSLGTGSGNQPQHF. Here the CDR3 DNA reads TGTGCCAGCAGCTTAGGTACGGGGTCGGGCAATCAGCCCCAGCATTTT.

The chain has TRBV2 and TRBJ2-5; 9 bases align to TRBD1. This CDR3 contains 15 residues. With 4 bases clipped from V and 0 bases from J, the junction kept 3 bases outside the gene matches. Germline CDR1 and CDR2: SNHLY and FYNNEI. In DNA, the CDR3 is TGTGCCAGCAGTGTTGACAGGGGGAACCAAGAGACCCAGTACTTC. It codes for CASSVDRGNQETQYF.

This chain connects TRBV7-8 to TRBJ1-2; 8 nucleotides match TRBD1. The CDR3 sequence is 14 residues long. Germline values: CDR1 SGHVS, CDR2 FQNEAQ. Trimming cost V 5 bases and J 8 bases; bases outside gene matches: 10. DNA of the CDR3: TGTGCCAGCAGCCGAGGACAGGGTGATGGGGGCTACACCTTC. Translated, it gives CASSRGQGDGGYTF.

V is TRBV27 and J is TRBJ2-4; D unresolved. Looked up from germline, CDR1 is MNHEY and CDR2 is SMNVEV (reference sequence). V lost 3 bases and J lost 7, with 10 bases in between. The CDR3 sequence is 13 residues long. CDR3 nucleotide sequence: TGTGCCAGCAGTTTTAACAACGGGAACATTCAGTACTTC. Protein: CASSFNNGNIQYF.

V and J are TRBV3-1 (or the pseudogene TRBV3-2) and TRBJ1-5; the D is unclear. The CDR3 spans 15 residues. Looked up from germline, CDR1 is LGHDT and CDR2 is YNNKEL (reference sequence). The ends were cut back, 1 base at V and 0 bases at J, with 7 bases in the middle. This CDR3 is CASSQGFGSNQPQHF. The CDR3 DNA is TGTGCCAGCAGCCAAGGATTCGGTAGCAATCAGCCCCAGCATTTT.

This clone was detected once. The CDR3 spells CSASGRGLHEQYF. CDR3 nucleotides: TGCAGCGCCTCGGGTAGGGGACTTCACGAGCAGTACTTC. The rearrangement links TRBV29-1 to TRBJ2-7, with a possible D match to TRBD2 (6 bases). CDR3 length: 13 residues. The V end lost 7 bases, the J end lost 5 bases, and 18 bases lay between the germline ends. Germline V gene data show CDR1 as SQVTM and CDR2 as ANQGSEA.

The chain has TRBV6-2 or TRBV6-3 and TRBJ2-5, with a weak D call TRBD1 (6 bases). Trimming removed 5 bases from V and 13 bases from J, with 14 bases in between. Germline V CDR1 and CDR2: MNHEY, SVGEGT. The CDR3 extends over 11 amino acids. CDR3 residues: CASSHRTAPYF. DNA of the CDR3: TGTGCCAGCAGTCACAGGACAGCCCCGTACTTC.

V is TRBV5-1 and J is TRBJ1-3; no clear D gene. The CDR3 sequence is 16 residues long. With 0 bases removed from V and 0 bases from J, the gap between germline ends came to 10 bases. Germline V gene sequence: CDR1 SGHRS, CDR2 YFSETQ. The CDR3 nucleotides are TGCGCCAGCAGCTTGGCCGTGGGGAGCTCTGGAAACACCATATATTTT. This translates into CASSLAVGSSGNTIYF.